This T cell receptor (beta chain) was captured in a study of T cells in tuberculosis listed by TCRdb under 2018. Regarding the complete study: To characterize T cells specific for the mycobacterial lipid antigen glucose monomycolate (GMM), the study used CD1B tetramers together with high-throughput TCR immunosequencing. A South African clinical cohort compared IGRA-negative adolescents, IGRA-positive adolescents with latent tuberculosis and adults with active tuberculosis, ten per group. Active tuberculosis patient PBMC were archived before or within 7 days of starting standard anti-tuberculosis treatment.

What this sample's time point label stands for: new active TB diagnosis, blood taken before or within 7 days of starting treatment. The active tuberculosis patients were newly diagnosed, HIV-seronegative South African adults aged 18 years or older. Confirmation of active tuberculosis was based on positive sputum smear microscopy and/or a positive M. tuberculosis culture. Unsorted cryopreserved PBMC were immunosequenced, covering on average about 96,000 T cells per clinical donor. General findings and caveats noted by the study authors: Clinical samples were chosen by availability of cryopreserved specimens, and active tuberculosis cases were adults while controls were adolescents. A classifier using the diverse GMM-specific repertoire reached about 90% accuracy (AUROC 0.9 to 0.95), compared with around 70% accuracy using GEM motif frequencies. The smaller NN-distances were partly driven by shorter CDR3-alpha lengths in active tuberculosis patients, and the difference for TCR-beta did not reach statistical significance. Compared with IGRA-negative controls, TCR-alpha repertoires from active tuberculosis had smaller mean NN-distances to GMM-specific TCRs, which suggests that these TCRs underwent clonal expansion.

TCR libraries were generated with the immunoSEQ multiplex PCR assay, using TCR-beta and/or TCR-alpha/delta assays for each sample. The amplified TCR libraries were sequenced on the Illumina high-throughput platform. The authors' pipeline ran thus. Clustering and dimensionality reduction were performed using pairwise TCRdist distances among GMM-specific receptors from ex vivo sorted or in vitro expanded T cells. Each clinical repertoire was assigned a mean NN-distance score, defined as the average TCRdist to the nearest 10% of tetramer-positive reference sequences. To compute GEM TCR motif frequency, the fraction of unique TCRs matching known GEM sequences by V/J usage and CDR3 length was calculated. Active tuberculosis was classified by linear discriminant analysis with leave-one-out cross-validation, implemented in scikit-learn. In TCRdb, the immuneACCESS table is reduced to in-frame sequences with V and J assigned. These tables do not hold every clone; where another copy was compared, an unresolved V gene accounts for under half, and the others remain unexplained. D and trimming come from the DNA, and the V and J calls and clone size come from that table. The sample table shows 25,000 to 35,000 clones, and just over 90% are seen once. The leading ten clones occupy 6.8% of the sample.

A word on this clone: Its antigen has not been determined. The input lacks base qualities; no much larger clone sits a single base away.

V is pared back by 4 bases and J by 2 bases, with 11 bases lying between the germline termini. From its cysteine to its phenylalanine, the CDR3 spans 14 amino acids. Of the read, only the CDR3 DNA is kept; its 42 bases are in frame from base 1. The germline V gene yields LGHNA for CDR1 and YSLEER for CDR2. The receptor chain draws on TRBV4-3 and TRBJ1-1, and TRBD1 may be the D gene, going by 5 matching bases. Sequences were derived from PBMCs, sampled at tuberculosis diagnosis. The source is an adult with tuberculosis. The CDR3 reads CASSPQVINTEAFF. The nucleotide sequence is given as TGCGCCAGCAGCCCACAGGTTATTAACACTGAAGCTTTCTTT.